The 20 T cell receptor beta chains in this list originate from one sample, sequenced in a study of shared T cell receptors in the human thymus. Clones were read by immunoSEQ multiplex PCR, and TCRdb kept only the in-frame ones, dropping some. Altogether approximately 400,000 clones are present, 95% being singletons, with the ten largest covering 0.015% to 0.02%. Sequenced sample: thymocytes. The source is a human donor.

The chain has TRBV6-1 and TRBJ2-6; D not certain. This CDR3 spans 20 amino acids. Trimming pared 2 bases from V and 0 bases from J, leaving 20 bases between. The germline V gene has CDR1 MNHNS and CDR2 SASEGT. The CDR3 nucleotides read TGTGCCAGCAGTGAATGCCCGAGGAAGCCCTCCGTCTCTGGGGCCAACGTCCTGACTTTC. As protein: CASSECPRKPSVSGANVLTF.

The chain carries TRBV28 and TRBJ1-1; 8 bases line up with TRBD1. The CDR3 spans 15 residues. The trim removed 6 bases at V and 4 bases at J, leaving 10 bases unmatched. Germline CDR1 MDHEN, CDR2 SYDVKM. The CDR3 protein is CASRPGQEVPTEAFF. The CDR3 DNA follows: TGTGCCAGCAGGCCGGGACAGGAGGTTCCCACTGAAGCTTTCTTT.

V usage is TRBV27 and J usage is TRBJ1-2, with 8 bases that match TRBD1. The junction had 9 bases not matched to a gene; V was cut back by 5 bases and J by 7 bases. The CDR3 sequence is 14 residues long. Germline V gene sequence: CDR1 MNHEY, CDR2 SMNVEV (reference sequence). The CDR3 sequence: CASSKRQGITGYTF. CDR3 DNA sequence: TGTGCCAGCAGTAAGCGACAGGGGATCACTGGCTACACCTTC.

The chain uses TRBV30 and TRBJ2-2; 7 bases agree with TRBD1. Germline loops: CDR1 GTSNPN, CDR2 SVGIG (reference sequence). Trimming removed 2 bases from V and 4 bases from J; junction bases left unmatched: 1. CDR3 length equals 13 residues. CDR3 in amino acids: CAWSRQGTGELFF. CDR3 in DNA: TGTGCCTGGAGTCGACAGGGCACCGGGGAGCTGTTTTTT.

The chain joins TRBV27 to TRBJ2-2, with 7 positions matching TRBD1. The CDR3 is 19 residues long. The ends lost 0 bases at V and 1 base at J; junction bases unmatched: 11. The germline V gene has CDR1 MNHEY and CDR2 SMNVEV (reference sequence). The CDR3 region is CASSLSAPDRDKNTGELFF. CDR3 DNA: TGTGCCAGCAGTTTATCGGCGCCCGACAGGGACAAGAACACCGGGGAGCTGTTTTTT.

The chain links TRBV6-1 to TRBJ1-5, with D perhaps TRBD1 (5 bases). The V gene's germline CDR1 is MNHNS and CDR2 SASEGT. With 6 bases removed from V and 6 bases from J, the gap between germline ends came to 15 bases. The CDR3 is 14 residues long. CDR3: CASSLGGVGQPQHF. The CDR3 coding sequence is TGTGCCAGCAGCCTTGGGGGGGTCGGTCAGCCCCAGCATTTT.

The chain joins TRBV14 to TRBJ1-1, with 8 bases identical to TRBD1. CDR1 and CDR2 (germline): SGHDN, FVKESK. The trim removed 4 bases at V and 3 bases at J, leaving 7 bases unmatched. The CDR3 is 15 residues long. The CDR3 loop is CASSRGQGLHTEAFF. The CDR3 DNA reads as TGTGCCAGCAGCCGAGGACAGGGCCTCCACACTGAAGCTTTCTTT.

Only one count was recorded for this clone. The J gene is TRBJ2-3, the V gene TRBV10-2; tentatively, D is TRBD1 (6 bases). This CDR3 comprises 16 residues. The germline V gene has CDR1 WSHSY and CDR2 SAAADI. V dropped 10 bases and J dropped 0 bases, with 20 bases sitting between them. Written as DNA, the CDR3 is TGCGCCACCTATACAGGGTCTCTCTATAGCACAGATACGCAGTATTTT. This translates into CATYTGSLYSTDTQYF.

J is TRBJ2-2 and V is TRBV12-5; TRBD2 aligns across 15 bases. Trimming took 5 bases from V and 6 from J; bases not matched to a gene: 13. Germline values: CDR1 LGHNT, CDR2 FRNRAP. CDR3 length: 19 residues. The CDR3 loop is CASGLGLAGGPNVPGELFF. In DNA form, the CDR3 reads TGTGCTAGTGGTCTAGGACTAGCGGGAGGGCCAAATGTCCCCGGGGAGCTGTTTTTT.

This sequence joins TRBV19 and TRBJ2-3; D is undetermined. Trimming stripped 3 bases from V and 0 bases from J, with 19 bases between. Germline CDR1 LNHDA, CDR2 SQIVND (reference sequence). This CDR3 is built from 18 residues. CDR3 sequence reads: CASSMVAGSGGSTDTQYF. CDR3 nucleotides: TGTGCCAGTAGTATGGTGGCAGGTTCGGGTGGTAGCACAGATACGCAGTATTTT.

The chain uses TRBV27 and TRBJ2-3; 13 bases fit TRBD2. V lost 5 bases and J lost 2; bases outside the gene matches: 4. This CDR3 has 16 residues. Germline V gene sequence: CDR1 MNHEY, CDR2 SMNVEV (reference sequence). This chain's CDR3 is CASSILAGGFTDTQYF. The CDR3 DNA follows: TGTGCCAGCAGTATACTAGCGGGAGGGTTCACAGATACGCAGTATTTT.

The gene calls are TRBV28 and TRBJ2-3, with a tentative D call TRBD2 (6 bases). Trimming shortened V by 3 bases and J by 1 base, and 17 bases separated the two germline ends. The germline gives CDR1 MDHEN, CDR2 SYDVKM. There are 17 residues in the CDR3. The CDR3 DNA sequence: TGTGCCAGCAGTTTGGCGGGGCTAGCACAACGCACAGATACGCAGTATTTT. Its translation is CASSLAGLAQRTDTQYF. The full variable domain, with the rest looked up from reference TRBV28 and TRBJ2-3, is DVKVTQSSRYLVKRTGEKVFLECVQDMDHENMFWYRQDPGLGLRLIYFSYDVKMKEKGDIPEGYSVSREKKERFSLILESASTNQTSMYLCASSLAGLAQRTDTQYFGPGTRLTVL.

This chain links TRBV10-1 with TRBJ2-3; 7 positions match TRBD2. The CDR3 covers 14 residues. Germline CDR1 reads WNHNN; CDR2 reads SYGVQD (reference sequence). V lost 5 bases to trimming and J lost 5 bases; unmatched junction nucleotides: 7. CDR3 in amino acids: CASSRGGSGDTQYF. Here the CDR3 DNA reads TGCGCCAGCAGTCGGGGCGGGAGCGGAGATACGCAGTATTTT.

V and J are TRBV4-1 and TRBJ2-1, with D possibly being TRBD1 or TRBD2 (5 bases each). This CDR3 spans 16 amino acids. The V end was cut by 4 bases, the J end by 5 bases, with 18 bases between. The germline gives CDR1 MGHRA, CDR2 YSYEKL. CDR3 loop: CASSPGWGSIHNEQFF. The CDR3 bases are TGCGCCAGCAGCCCGGGTTGGGGGAGTATCCACAATGAGCAGTTCTTC.

The chain carries TRBV28 and TRBJ2-2; TRBD1 agrees at 7 bases. Germline trimming cut 4 bases from V and 6 bases from J; bases unmatched to any gene: 17. The CDR3 is 18 amino acids. CDR1 and CDR2 (germline): MDHEN, SYDVKM. The CDR3 bases are TGTGCCAGCAGTTCACCCCGGAGGACAGGCAGAGGGGCCGGGGAGCTGTTTTTT. This gives the protein CASSSPRRTGRGAGELFF. The complete variable domain, with remaining parts taken from reference TRBV28 and TRBJ2-2, reads DVKVTQSSRYLVKRTGEKVFLECVQDMDHENMFWYRQDPGLGLRLIYFSYDVKMKEKGDIPEGYSVSREKKERFSLILESASTNQTSMYLCASSSPRRTGRGAGELFFGEGSRLTVL.

The chain has TRBV18 and TRBJ2-1; possible D gene TRBD1, 6 bases. This CDR3 comprises 14 residues. Germline assignment: CDR1 KGHSH and CDR2 LQKENI. Trimming left V 5 bases short and J 7 bases short, with 15 bases between. The CDR3 spells CASSSPQGWNEQFF. CDR3 coding DNA: TGTGCCAGCTCATCCCCACAGGGATGGAATGAGCAGTTCTTC.

This clone was seen only once. The genes are TRBV6-5 and TRBJ1-1, with a tentative D call TRBD1 (5 bases). V lost 2 bases and J lost 2, with 12 bases in between. This CDR3 has 15 residues. CDR1 is MNHEY and CDR2 is SVGAGI in the germline V gene. CDR3 in amino acids: CASSYSGAPNTEAFF. CDR3 nucleotides: TGTGCCAGCAGTTACAGCGGGGCGCCCAACACTGAAGCTTTCTTT.

This rearrangement joins TRBV2 to TRBJ2-3, with D perhaps being TRBD1 or TRBD2 (5 bases each). The CDR3 runs 14 residues. CDR1 is SNHLY, CDR2 FYNNEI, per germline. The germline V and J ends were trimmed by 5 bases and 5 bases, with 14 bases remaining between them. DNA for the CDR3: TGTGCCAGCAGTCGGGTCAGGGCGGGAGATACGCAGTATTTT. Protein product: CASSRVRAGDTQYF. Filled out from reference TRBV2 and TRBJ2-3, the complete variable domain reads EPEVTQTPSHQVTQMGQEVILRCVPISNHLYFYWYRQILGQKVEFLVSFYNNEISEKSEIFDDQFSVERPDGSNFTLKIRSTKLEDSAMYFCASSRVRAGDTQYFGPGTRLTVL.

The chain uses TRBV21-1 and TRBJ2-4; the D call in the table, TRBD1, was not verified against the DNA. TRBV21-1 is an annotated pseudogene. The CDR3 is made up of 14 amino acids. The CDR3 loop is CASSTDRGSKIQYF. The CDR3 region has the DNA TGTGCCAGCAGCACCGACAGGGGAAGTAAAATTCAGTACTTC.

This clone was counted a few times. The chain carries TRBV9 and TRBJ1-2, with unresolved D. This CDR3 region has 11 residues. Germline V gives CDR1 SGDLS, CDR2 YYNGEE. With 2 bases removed from V and 7 bases from J, the gap between germline ends came to 6 bases. The CDR3 sequence is CASSVGGGYTF. The DNA of the CDR3 is TGTGCCAGCAGCGTCGGAGGTGGCTACACCTTC.